Following are 16 T cell receptor beta chains from one sample sequenced in a study of blood T cell repertoires in COVID-19. The assay was immunoSEQ multiplex PCR, and TCRdb's table has in-frame clones only and misses some. This table holds a few hundred thousand clones, 85% found once. Sequenced sample: peripheral blood. Receptors originate from a woman younger than 30 with acute or convalescent COVID-19.

This clone has a handful of counts. This rearrangement joins TRBV28 to TRBJ1-4; D might be TRBD1 (5 bases). Germline CDR1 is MDHEN and CDR2 is SYDVKM. This CDR3 has 15 amino acids. Trimming took 5 bases from V and 4 from J, leaving 14 bases between them. The DNA of the CDR3 is TGTGCCAGCAGTCGCGGACAAAAACTTAATGAAAAACTGTTTTTT. Encoded protein: CASSRGQKLNEKLFF. The entire variable domain, with the rest obtained from reference TRBV28 and TRBJ1-4, is as follows: DVKVTQSSRYLVKRTGEKVFLECVQDMDHENMFWYRQDPGLGLRLIYFSYDVKMKEKGDIPEGYSVSREKKERFSLILESASTNQTSMYLCASSRGQKLNEKLFFGSGTQLSVL.

The rearrangement joins TRBV20-1 to TRBJ1-5; 8 bases align to TRBD1. Germline V gene sequence: CDR1 DFQATT, CDR2 SNEGSKA (reference sequence). V trimming: 6 bases; J trimming: 0 bases; junction bases outside the gene matches: 7. The CDR3 consists of 15 residues. The CDR3 region is CSASQGASSNQPQHF. The CDR3 coding sequence is TGCAGTGCCAGTCAGGGGGCTTCTAGCAATCAGCCCCAGCATTTT.

The rearrangement joins TRBV6-4 to TRBJ1-4, with a possible D match to TRBD1 (5 bases). The CDR3 is made up of 11 amino acids. Germline CDR1 reads MRHNA; CDR2 reads SNTAGT. V lost 9 bases and J lost 13, with 15 bases in between. The CDR3 protein is CARRGWGRLFF. The CDR3, as DNA: TGTGCCAGGCGGGGATGGGGGAGACTGTTTTTT.

The genes are TRBV19 and TRBJ1-1; possibly TRBD1 for D (6 bases). CDR1 and CDR2 (germline): LNHDA, SQIVND (reference sequence). Trimming took off 5 bases at V and 3 bases at J, with 13 bases between the two ends. This CDR3 is 14 amino acids long. DNA for the CDR3: TGTGCCAGTAGTGACATCAGGGGTCACACTGAAGCTTTCTTT. Translating gives CASSDIRGHTEAFF.

Only one count was recorded for this clone. The chain is built from TRBV7-9 and TRBJ1-2, with 8 positions matching TRBD1. Germline trimming cut 2 bases from V and 7 bases from J; bases unmatched to any gene: 6. The CDR3 runs 14 residues. Looked up from germline, CDR1 is SEHNR and CDR2 is FQNEAQ (reference sequence). CDR3 region: CASSLSGQVAGYTF. The CDR3 DNA reads as TGTGCCAGCAGCTTATCGGGACAGGTTGCTGGCTACACCTTC.

This sequence joins TRBV9 and TRBJ1-1; 9 bases agree with TRBD1. The trim removed 3 bases at V and 0 bases at J, leaving 3 bases unmatched. The CDR3 covers 15 residues. CDR1 and CDR2 (germline): SGDLS, YYNGEE. CDR3 DNA: TGTGCCAGCAGCGAGGGGACAGGGTTGAACACTGAAGCTTTCTTT. This encodes CASSEGTGLNTEAFF.

The chain is built from TRBV6-2 or TRBV6-3 and TRBJ2-4; 7 bases are a match to TRBD1. This CDR3 is 17 amino acids long. Germline V gene lookup returns CDR1 MNHEY and CDR2 SVGEGT. The V and J ends lost 0 bases and 3 bases, in that order; junction bases with no gene match: 8. CDR3 amino acids: CASSYSRTGSGKNIQYF. DNA of the CDR3: TGTGCCAGCAGTTACTCCCGGACAGGTTCGGGCAAAAACATTCAGTACTTC.

The chain is built from TRBV28 and TRBJ2-1; 12 positions agree with TRBD2. Germline loops: CDR1 MDHEN, CDR2 SYDVKM. This CDR3 contains 15 residues. J gave up 7 bases and V 6 bases, and 7 bases lay outside the gene matches. The DNA of the CDR3 is TGTGCCAGCAGGCCCGGACTAGCGGGATGGAATGAGCAGTTCTTC. Its protein is CASRPGLAGWNEQFF.

The chain links TRBV19 to TRBJ1-2; TRBD1 matches 7 bases. Trimming took 2 bases from V and 5 from J; bases not matched to a gene: 5. The CDR3 sequence is 14 residues long. Germline CDR1 and CDR2: LNHDA and SQIVND (reference sequence). CDR3 sequence (DNA): TGTGCCAGTAGTATACAGGGGGTAGGGTATGGCTACACCTTC. It encodes CASSIQGVGYGYTF.

The CDR3 DNA reads TGTGCCTGGAATCCTCAGGGATTCACTGAAGCTTTCTTT. This gives the protein CAWNPQGFTEAFF. V usage is TRBV30 and J usage is TRBJ1-1; D may be TRBD1 (5 bases). Germline V gene lookup returns CDR1 GTSNPN and CDR2 SVGIG (reference sequence). V lost 4 bases and J 4 bases, leaving 13 bases between the germline ends. The CDR3 consists of 13 residues.

This chain links TRBV7-9 with TRBJ2-1; D is perhaps TRBD2 (6 bases). The CDR3 is 15 amino acids. V lost 4 bases, J lost 5 bases, and 15 bases lay in between. Germline loops: CDR1 SEHNR, CDR2 FQNEAQ (reference sequence). CDR3 protein: CASSSSAGSHNEQFF. CDR3 DNA: TGTGCCAGCAGCTCCTCAGCCGGGAGTCACAATGAGCAGTTCTTC. The variable domain in full, with the rest retrieved from reference TRBV7-9 and TRBJ2-1, is DTGVSQNPRHKITKRGQNVTFRCDPISEHNRLYWYRQTLGQGPEFLTYFQNEAQLEKSRLLSDRFSAERPKGSFSTLEIQRTEQGDSAMYLCASSSSAGSHNEQFFGPGTRLTVL.

The chain links TRBV2 to TRBJ1-1; tentatively, D is TRBD1 (6 bases). Germline V gives CDR1 SNHLY, CDR2 FYNNEI. V was cut by 2 bases and J by 5 bases, with 21 bases left in between. This CDR3 is built from 17 residues. CDR3 DNA sequence: TGTGCCAGCAGTGAATTAGGGGGTGGAGAGGGCTCGACTGAAGCTTTCTTT. It codes for CASSELGGGEGSTEAFF.

The chain has TRBV24-1 and TRBJ2-1; D possibly corresponds to TRBD1 (6 bases). CDR1 and CDR2 (germline): KGHDR, SFDVKD. The CDR3 is made up of 12 amino acids. Trimming shortened V by 4 bases and J by 10 bases, and 10 bases separated the two germline ends. This CDR3 reads CATSDYDREQFF. In DNA, the CDR3 is TGTGCCACCAGTGACTATGACAGGGAGCAGTTCTTC.

The gene calls are TRBV5-5 and TRBJ2-3, with 7 bases that match TRBD1. The CDR3 is 17 residues long. V lost 0 bases to trimming and J lost 2 bases; unmatched junction nucleotides: 9. Germline V lookup: CDR1 SGHKS, CDR2 YYEKEE (reference sequence). CDR3 in amino acids: CASSLAHRDRYTDTQYF. For the CDR3, the DNA is TGTGCCAGCAGCTTGGCCCACCGGGACAGATACACAGATACGCAGTATTTT.

The chain has TRBV4-2 and TRBJ2-7, with D possibly being TRBD2 (5 bases). Germline values: CDR1 LGHNA, CDR2 YNFKEQ. The V end lost 3 bases, the J end lost 2 bases, and 14 bases lay between the germline ends. CDR3 size: 15 residues. The CDR3 is CASSQSRGNTYEQYF. In nucleotides, the CDR3 is TGTGCCAGCAGCCAGTCCCGGGGAAATACCTACGAGCAGTACTTC.

The chain recombines TRBV7-3 with TRBJ2-1; no clear D gene. CDR3 length: 15 amino acids. Germline V gene lookup returns CDR1 SGHTA and CDR2 FQGTGA. Trimming stripped 4 bases from V and 4 bases from J, with 14 bases between. The CDR3 bases are TGTGCCAGCAGCTCACTGTGCGGTCGTTACAATGAGCAGTTCTTC. Translated, it gives CASSSLCGRYNEQFF.